The present TCR beta chain was sequenced within a study of tumor and adjacent non-tumor tissue in lung cancer. Broader study findings: Tumor tissue had significantly higher TCR diversity than normal lung.

This CDR3 contains 14 residues. J was trimmed by 6 bases and V by 0 bases; bases with no gene match: 4. Germline V gene sequence: CDR1 DFQATT, CDR2 SNEGSKA (reference sequence). RNA was extracted from bulk tissue without any cell sorting. Donors were chemotherapy-naive, newly diagnosed lung cancer surgical patients in China, August–late 2014. Comments on this clonotype: The antigen is unknown.

A modified ARM-PCR protocol with three rounds of nested PCR amplified TCRbeta. TCRdb processed the multiplex PCR reads anew with MiXCR; each CDR3 protein has one entry. The repertoire holds around 120,000 distinct CDR3 sequences, with approximately 71% as singletons. The sequencing input was lung tumor tissue. V gene TRBV20-1 combines with J gene TRBJ1-5; 8 bases are a match to TRBD1. The clonotype comes from a man younger than 45 with non-small cell lung cancer. DNA for the CDR3: TGCAGTGCTAGAGAGGACAGGGAGCCTCAGCCCCAGCATTTT. Translating gives CSAREDREPQPQHF.